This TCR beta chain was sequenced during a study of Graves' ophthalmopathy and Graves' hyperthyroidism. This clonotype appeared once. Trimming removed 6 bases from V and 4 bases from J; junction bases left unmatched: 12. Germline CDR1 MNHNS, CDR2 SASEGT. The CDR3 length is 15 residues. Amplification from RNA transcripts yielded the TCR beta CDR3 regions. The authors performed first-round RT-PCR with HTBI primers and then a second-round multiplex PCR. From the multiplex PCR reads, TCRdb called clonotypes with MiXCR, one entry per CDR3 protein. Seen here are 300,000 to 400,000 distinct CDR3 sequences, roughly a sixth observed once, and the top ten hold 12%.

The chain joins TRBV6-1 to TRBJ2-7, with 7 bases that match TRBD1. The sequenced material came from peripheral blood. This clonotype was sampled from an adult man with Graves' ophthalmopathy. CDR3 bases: TGTGCCAGCAGAAGTCTATCACAGGGGCGGTACGAGCAGTACTTC. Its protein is CASRSLSQGRYEQYF.